The 2 T cell receptor beta chains given below trace back to one sample, sequenced in a study of blood T cell repertoires in COVID-19. Clones were sequenced by immunoSEQ multiplex PCR, and TCRdb holds only the in-frame ones, with some missing. The sample shows under 150,000 clones, roughly 84% of them seen only once. Sample: peripheral blood. The receptors were sampled from a woman aged 40-49 years with acute or convalescent COVID-19.

The chain employs TRBV6-5 and TRBJ2-1; TRBD1 is a possible D gene (5 bases). Trimming took 0 bases from V and 6 from J, leaving 15 bases between them. CDR3 length: 16 residues. Germline V gives CDR1 MNHEY, CDR2 SVGAGI. The CDR3 here is CASSYSAGIRPNEQFF. The CDR3 DNA reads as TGTGCCAGCAGTTACTCGGCAGGGATCAGGCCCAATGAGCAGTTCTTC.

V usage is TRBV6-4 and J usage is TRBJ2-3, with D maybe TRBD2 (7 bases). Trimming shortened V by 2 bases and J by 2 bases, and 8 bases separated the two germline ends. Germline V gives CDR1 MRHNA, CDR2 SNTAGT. The CDR3 totals 14 residues. The CDR3 DNA sequence: TGTGCCAGCAGTGACGGGGGGGCCACAGATACGCAGTATTTT. Translation gives CASSDGGATDTQYF.